This T cell receptor beta chain was documented in a study of T cell repertoires in cytomegalovirus infection. TCRdb ran MiXCR on the reads and lists one entry per CDR3 protein. Of approximately 700,000 distinct CDR3 sequences in the sample, less than 40% were seen once. Germline CDR1 reads LGHNA; CDR2 reads YNFKEQ. This CDR3 spans 15 amino acids. Turning to this clonotype: The junction departs from the called germline gene at one end, perhaps through a read error.

What was sequenced was PBMCs. The chain carries TRBV4-2 and TRBJ2-2; D gene ambiguous. This clonotype was obtained from a human donor in good health (CMV status not recorded). Some clones in this sample may be carry-over from other donors' samples. The CDR3 spells CASSPEDLNSGELFF. The CDR3 DNA sequence: TGTGCCAGCAGCCCAGAAGACCTGAACAGCGGGGAGCTGTTTTTT.